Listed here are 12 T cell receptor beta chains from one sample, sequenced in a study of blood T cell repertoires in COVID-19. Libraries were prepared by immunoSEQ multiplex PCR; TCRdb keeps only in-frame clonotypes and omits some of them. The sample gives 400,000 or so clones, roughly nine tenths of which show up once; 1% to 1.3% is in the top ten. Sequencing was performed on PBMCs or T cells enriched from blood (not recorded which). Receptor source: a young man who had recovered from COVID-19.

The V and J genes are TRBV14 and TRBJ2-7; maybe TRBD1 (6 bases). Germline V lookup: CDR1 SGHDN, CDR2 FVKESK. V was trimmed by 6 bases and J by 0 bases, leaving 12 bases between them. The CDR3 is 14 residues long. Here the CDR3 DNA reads TGTGCCAGCAGTCCCCTACAGGGCTCCTACGAGCAGTACTTC. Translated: CASSPLQGSYEQYF.

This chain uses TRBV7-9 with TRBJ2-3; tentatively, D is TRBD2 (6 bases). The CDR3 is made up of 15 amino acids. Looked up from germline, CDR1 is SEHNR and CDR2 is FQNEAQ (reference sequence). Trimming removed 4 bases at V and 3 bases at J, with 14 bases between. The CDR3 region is CASSYRETGTDTQYF. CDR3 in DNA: TGTGCCAGCAGCTACCGGGAGACTGGGACAGATACGCAGTATTTT.

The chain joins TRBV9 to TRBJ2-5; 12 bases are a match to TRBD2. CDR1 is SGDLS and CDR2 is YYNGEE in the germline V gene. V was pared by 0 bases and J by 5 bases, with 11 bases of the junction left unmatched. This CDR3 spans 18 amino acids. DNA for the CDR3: TGTGCCAGCAGCGTAGTAGGGCTAGCGGGAGGGTCCCGGGAGACCCAGTACTTC. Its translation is CASSVVGLAGGSRETQYF.

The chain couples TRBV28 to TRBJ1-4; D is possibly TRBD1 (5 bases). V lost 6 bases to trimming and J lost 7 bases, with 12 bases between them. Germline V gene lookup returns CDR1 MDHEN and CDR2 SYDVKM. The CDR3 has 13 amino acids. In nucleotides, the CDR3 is TGTGCCAGCAGGAAAACCGGGGGTGAAAAACTGTTTTTT. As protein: CASRKTGGEKLFF.

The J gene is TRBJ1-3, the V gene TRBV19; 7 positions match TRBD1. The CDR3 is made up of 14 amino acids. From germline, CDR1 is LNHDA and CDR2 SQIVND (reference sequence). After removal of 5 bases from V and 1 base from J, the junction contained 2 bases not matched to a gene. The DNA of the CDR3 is TGTGCCAGTAGTTCAGGGGGGTCTGGAAACACCATATATTTT. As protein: CASSSGGSGNTIYF.

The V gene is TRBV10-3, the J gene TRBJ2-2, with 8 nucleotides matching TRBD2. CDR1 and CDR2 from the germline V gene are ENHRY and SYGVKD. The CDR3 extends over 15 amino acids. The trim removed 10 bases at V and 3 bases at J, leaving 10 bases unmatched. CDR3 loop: CATTPGGPDTGELFF. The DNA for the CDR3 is TGTGCCACAACTCCGGGAGGGCCGGACACCGGGGAGCTGTTTTTT.

The CDR3 loop is CASRELGYEQYF. The DNA of the CDR3 is TGTGCCAGCCGCGAGCTTGGTTACGAGCAGTACTTC. V and J are TRBV7-9 and TRBJ2-7; D unclear. The CDR3 is made up of 12 amino acids. V gave up 8 bases and J gave up 4 bases, with 12 bases separating them. Looked up from germline, CDR1 is SEHNR and CDR2 is FQNEAQ (reference sequence).

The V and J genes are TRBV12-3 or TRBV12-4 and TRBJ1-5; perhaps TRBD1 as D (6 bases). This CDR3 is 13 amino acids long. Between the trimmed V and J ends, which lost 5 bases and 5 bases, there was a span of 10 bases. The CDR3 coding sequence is TGTGCCAGCAGTAGGGGGACCGATCAGCCCCAGCATTTT. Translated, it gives CASSRGTDQPQHF.

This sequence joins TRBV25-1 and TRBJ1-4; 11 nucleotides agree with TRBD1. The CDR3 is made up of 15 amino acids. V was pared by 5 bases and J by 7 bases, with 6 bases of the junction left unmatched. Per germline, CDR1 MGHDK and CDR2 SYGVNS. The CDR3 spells CASSLWGQGGEKLFF. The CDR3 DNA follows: TGTGCCAGCAGTCTCTGGGGACAGGGGGGTGAAAAACTGTTTTTT.

CDR3 sequence: CATSRSGNTGELFF. The CDR3 DNA follows: TGTGCCACCTCCCGAAGCGGAAACACCGGGGAGCTGTTTTTT. The chain couples TRBV19 to TRBJ2-2, with D tentatively TRBD2 (5 bases). With 10 bases removed from V and 2 bases from J, the gap between germline ends came to 14 bases. The CDR3 has 14 residues. Germline CDR1 is LNHDA and CDR2 is SQIVND (reference sequence).

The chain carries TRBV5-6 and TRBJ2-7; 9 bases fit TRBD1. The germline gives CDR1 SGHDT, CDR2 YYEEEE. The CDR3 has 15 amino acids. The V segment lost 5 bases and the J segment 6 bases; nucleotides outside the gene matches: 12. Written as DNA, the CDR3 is TGTGCCAGCAGTCAGGACAGGGGCCCTTCGGTCGAGCAGTACTTC. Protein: CASSQDRGPSVEQYF.

The CDR3, as DNA: TGTGCCAGCTCACCCGACAGATTCTACGAGCAGTACTTC. This sequence encodes CASSPDRFYEQYF. The gene calls are TRBV18 and TRBJ2-7, with D tentatively TRBD1 (5 bases). The CDR3 has 13 amino acids. Germline CDR1 KGHSH, CDR2 LQKENI. V was trimmed by 3 bases and J by 3 bases, leaving 9 bases between them. The entire variable domain, with the rest obtained from reference TRBV18 and TRBJ2-7, is as follows: NAGVMQNPRHLVRRRGQEARLRCSPMKGHSHVYWYRQLPEEGLKFMVYLQKENIIDESGMPKERFSAEFPKEGPSILRIQQVVRGDSAAYFCASSPDRFYEQYFGPGTRLTVT.